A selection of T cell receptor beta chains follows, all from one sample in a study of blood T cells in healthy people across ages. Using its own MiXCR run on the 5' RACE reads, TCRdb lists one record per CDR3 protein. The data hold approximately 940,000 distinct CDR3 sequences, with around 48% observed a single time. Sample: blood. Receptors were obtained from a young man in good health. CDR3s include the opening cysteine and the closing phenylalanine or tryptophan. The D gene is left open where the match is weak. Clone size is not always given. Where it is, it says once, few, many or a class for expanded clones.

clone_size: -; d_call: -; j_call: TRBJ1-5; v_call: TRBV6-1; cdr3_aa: CASSETQSNQPQHF; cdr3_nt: TGTGCCAGCAGTGAAACGCAAAGCAATCAGCCCCAGCATTTT
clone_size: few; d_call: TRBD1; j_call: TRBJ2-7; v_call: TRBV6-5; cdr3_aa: CASSYNRDRASEQYF; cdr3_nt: TGTGCCAGCAGTTATAACCGGGACAGGGCAAGCGAGCAGTACTTC
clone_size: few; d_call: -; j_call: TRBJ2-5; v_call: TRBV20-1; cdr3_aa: CSARTVRHPSPLLKTQYF; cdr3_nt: TGCAGTGCCAGGACAGTTCGACACCCTTCCCCTCTATTAAAGACCCAGTACTTC
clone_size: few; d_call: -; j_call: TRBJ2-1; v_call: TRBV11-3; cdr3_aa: CASSLGYTNEQFF; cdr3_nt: TGTGCCAGCAGCTTAGGGTACACGAATGAGCAGTTCTTC
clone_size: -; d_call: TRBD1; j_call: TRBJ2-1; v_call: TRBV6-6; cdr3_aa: CASSYGTGGGYNEQFF; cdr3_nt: TGTGCCAGCAGTTACGGGACAGGGGGCGGCTACAATGAGCAGTTCTTC
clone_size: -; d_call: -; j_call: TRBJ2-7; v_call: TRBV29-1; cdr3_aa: CSGGSLGGETRYF; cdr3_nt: TGCAGCGGGGGGAGCTTGGGTGGAGAGACCCGGTACTTC
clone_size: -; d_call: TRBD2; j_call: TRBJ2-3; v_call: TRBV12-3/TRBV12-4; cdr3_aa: CASSFVSGGADTQYF; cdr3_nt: TGTGCCAGCAGTTTTGTCAGCGGGGGGGCAGATACGCAGTATTTT
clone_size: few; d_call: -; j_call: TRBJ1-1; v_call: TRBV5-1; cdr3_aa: CASRLTAGSTEAFF; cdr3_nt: TGCGCCAGCAGGCTGACAGCCGGAAGCACTGAAGCTTTCTTT
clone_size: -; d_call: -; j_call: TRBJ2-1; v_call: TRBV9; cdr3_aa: CASTSGNSYNEQFF; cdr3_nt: TGTGCCAGCACCTCAGGAAACTCCTACAATGAGCAGTTCTTC
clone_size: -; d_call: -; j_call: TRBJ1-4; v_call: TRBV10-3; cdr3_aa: CAISADTATSEKLFF; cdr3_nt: TGTGCCATCAGTGCCGACACTGCAACTAGTGAAAAACTGTTTTTT
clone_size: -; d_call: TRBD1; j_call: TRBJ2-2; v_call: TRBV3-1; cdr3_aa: CASSLTGGKDTGELFF; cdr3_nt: TGTGCCAGCAGCCTCACAGGGGGCAAGGACACCGGGGAGCTGTTTTTT
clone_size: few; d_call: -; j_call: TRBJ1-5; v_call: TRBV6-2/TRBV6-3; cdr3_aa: CASSTTGSQHF; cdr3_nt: TGTGCCAGCAGCACGACAGGTTCCCAGCATTTT
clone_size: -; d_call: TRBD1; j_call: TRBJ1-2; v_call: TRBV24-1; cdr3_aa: CATSDPGTGGLHGYTF; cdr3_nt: TGTGCCACCAGTGATCCCGGGACAGGGGGCCTACATGGCTACACCTTC
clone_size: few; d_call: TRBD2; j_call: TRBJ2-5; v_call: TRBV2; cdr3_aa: CASSDSTSGGRGETQYF; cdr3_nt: TGTGCCAGCAGTGACTCGACTAGCGGGGGTAGAGGAGAGACCCAGTACTTC
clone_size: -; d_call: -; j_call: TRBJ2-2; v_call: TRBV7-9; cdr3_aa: CASSPILQGGTGELFF; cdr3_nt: TGTGCCAGCAGCCCCATCCTACAGGGAGGCACCGGGGAGCTGTTTTTT
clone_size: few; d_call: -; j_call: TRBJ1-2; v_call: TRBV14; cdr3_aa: CASSRHRDSLAGYTF; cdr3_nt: TGTGCCAGCAGCCGCCACCGGGACTCCCTTGCGGGCTACACCTTC
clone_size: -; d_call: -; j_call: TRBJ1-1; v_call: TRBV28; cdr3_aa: CASKKGGTGNTEAFF; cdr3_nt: TGTGCCAGCAAGAAAGGGGGGACGGGGAACACTGAAGCTTTCTTT
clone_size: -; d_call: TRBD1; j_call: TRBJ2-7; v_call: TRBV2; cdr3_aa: CASSESGWDRSYEQYF; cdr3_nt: TGTGCCAGCAGTGAATCGGGCTGGGACAGGTCCTACGAGCAGTACTTC
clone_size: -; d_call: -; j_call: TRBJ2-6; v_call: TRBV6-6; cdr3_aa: CATVLGGTGANVLTF; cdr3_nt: TGTGCCACCGTATTGGGGGGAACTGGGGCCAACGTCCTGACTTTC
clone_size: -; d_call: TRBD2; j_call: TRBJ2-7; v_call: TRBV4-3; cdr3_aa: CASSQDASGGAEQYF; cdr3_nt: TGCGCCAGCAGCCAAGATGCTAGCGGGGGGGCCGAGCAGTACTTC
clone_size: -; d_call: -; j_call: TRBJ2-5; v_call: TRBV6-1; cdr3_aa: CASSESLTYQETQYF; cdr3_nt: TGTGCCAGCAGTGAGTCTCTTACGTACCAAGAGACCCAGTACTTC
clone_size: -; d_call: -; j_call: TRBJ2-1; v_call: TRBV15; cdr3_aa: CATIPGSGHREQFF; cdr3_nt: TGTGCCACCATTCCCGGGTCAGGACATCGAGAGCAGTTCTTC
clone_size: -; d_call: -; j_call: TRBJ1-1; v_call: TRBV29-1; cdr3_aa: CSVESAEAFF; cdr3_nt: TGCAGCGTTGAATCCGCTGAAGCTTTCTTT
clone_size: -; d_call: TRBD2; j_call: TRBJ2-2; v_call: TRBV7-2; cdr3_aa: CATGSTSGVPTGELFF; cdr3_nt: TGTGCCACCGGAAGTACTAGCGGAGTTCCTACCGGGGAGCTGTTTTTT
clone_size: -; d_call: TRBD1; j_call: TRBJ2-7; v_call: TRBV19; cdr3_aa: CASSDRGGTSTYEQYF; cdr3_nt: TGTGCCAGTAGTGACAGGGGGGGAACCTCTACCTACGAGCAGTACTTC
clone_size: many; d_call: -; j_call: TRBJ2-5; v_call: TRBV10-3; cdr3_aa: CAIRQGTLWETQYF; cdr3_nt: TGTGCCATCAGGCAGGGGACACTGTGGGAGACCCAGTACTTC
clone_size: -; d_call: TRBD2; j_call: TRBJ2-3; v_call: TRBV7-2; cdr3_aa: CASSYPAGGSTDTQYF; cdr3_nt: TGTGCCAGCAGCTATCCAGCGGGGGGGAGCACAGATACGCAGTATTTT
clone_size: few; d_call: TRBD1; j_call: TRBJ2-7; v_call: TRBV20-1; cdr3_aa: CSVQGATSYEQYF; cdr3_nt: TGCAGTGTTCAGGGGGCCACGTCCTACGAGCAGTACTTC
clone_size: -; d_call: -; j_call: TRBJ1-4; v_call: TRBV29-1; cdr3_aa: CSVARMDQATNEKLFF; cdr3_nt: TGCAGCGTGGCAAGAATGGATCAAGCAACTAATGAAAAACTGTTTTTT
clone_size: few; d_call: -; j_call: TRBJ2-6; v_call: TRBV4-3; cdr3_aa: CASSQEGVARGANVLTF; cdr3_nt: TGCGCCAGCAGCCAAGAAGGTGTCGCGAGGGGGGCCAACGTCCTGACTTTC
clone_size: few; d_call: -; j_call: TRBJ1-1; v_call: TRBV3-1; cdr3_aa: CASSQGDKNTEAFF; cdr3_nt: TGTGCCAGCAGCCAAGGGGACAAGAACACTGAAGCTTTCTTT
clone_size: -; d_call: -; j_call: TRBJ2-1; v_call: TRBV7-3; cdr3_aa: CASSSGGQYNEQFF; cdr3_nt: TGTGCCAGCAGCTCGGGGGGACAATACAATGAGCAGTTCTTC
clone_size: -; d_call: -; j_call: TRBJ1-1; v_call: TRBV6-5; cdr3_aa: CASRTTADTEAFF; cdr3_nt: TGTGCCAGCAGGACTACAGCAGACACTGAAGCTTTCTTT
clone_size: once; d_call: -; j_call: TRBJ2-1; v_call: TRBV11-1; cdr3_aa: CASSLAAQANNEQFF; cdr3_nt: TGTGCCAGCAGCTTAGCGGCTCAGGCCAACAATGAGCAGTTCTTC
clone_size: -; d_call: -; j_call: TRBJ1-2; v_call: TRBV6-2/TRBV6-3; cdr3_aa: CASSYSGQGYGYTF; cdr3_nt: TGTGCCAGCAGTTACTCTGGACAAGGCTATGGCTACACCTTC
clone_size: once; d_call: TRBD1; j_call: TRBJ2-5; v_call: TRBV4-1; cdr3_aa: CASSGTDYREQYF; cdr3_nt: TGCGCCAGCAGCGGGACAGACTACAGGGAGCAGTACTTC
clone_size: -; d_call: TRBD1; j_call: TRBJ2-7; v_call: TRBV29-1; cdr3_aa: CSVGKLGTGGADEQYF; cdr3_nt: TGCAGCGTTGGGAAATTAGGGACAGGGGGCGCGGACGAGCAGTACTTC
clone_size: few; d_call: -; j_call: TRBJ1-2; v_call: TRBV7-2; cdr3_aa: CASSLAGNGAYGYTF; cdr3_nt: TGTGCCAGCAGCTTAGCGGGTAACGGAGCCTATGGCTACACCTTC
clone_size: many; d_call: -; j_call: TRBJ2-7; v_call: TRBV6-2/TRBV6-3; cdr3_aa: CASNDSRPSYEQYF; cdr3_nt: TGTGCCAGCAATGACAGTCGCCCCTCCTACGAGCAGTACTTC
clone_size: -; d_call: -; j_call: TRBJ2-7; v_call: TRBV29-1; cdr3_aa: CSVAPGTVTYEQYF; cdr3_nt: TGCAGCGTTGCCCCCGGGACCGTTACCTACGAGCAGTACTTC
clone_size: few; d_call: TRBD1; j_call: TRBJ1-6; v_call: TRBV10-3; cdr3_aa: CAISSGTGNSPLHF; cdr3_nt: TGTGCCATCAGTTCGGGGACAGGCAATTCACCCCTCCACTTT
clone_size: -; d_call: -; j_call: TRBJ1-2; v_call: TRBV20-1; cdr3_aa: CSARPRGGNYGYTF; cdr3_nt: TGCAGTGCTAGACCCAGGGGTGGTAACTATGGCTACACCTTC
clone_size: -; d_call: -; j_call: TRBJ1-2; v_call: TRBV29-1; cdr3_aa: CSVVVGGYTF; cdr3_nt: TGCAGCGTTGTGGTGGGAGGCTACACCTTC
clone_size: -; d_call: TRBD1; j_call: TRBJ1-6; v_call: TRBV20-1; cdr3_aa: CSVYRGIGNSPLHF; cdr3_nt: TGCAGTGTTTACAGGGGGATTGGCAATTCACCCCTCCACTTT
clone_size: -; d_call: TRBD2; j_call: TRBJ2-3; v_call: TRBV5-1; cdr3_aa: CASSPRTSGFGDTQYF; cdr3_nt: TGCGCCAGCAGCCCCCGGACTAGCGGTTTCGGAGATACGCAGTATTTT